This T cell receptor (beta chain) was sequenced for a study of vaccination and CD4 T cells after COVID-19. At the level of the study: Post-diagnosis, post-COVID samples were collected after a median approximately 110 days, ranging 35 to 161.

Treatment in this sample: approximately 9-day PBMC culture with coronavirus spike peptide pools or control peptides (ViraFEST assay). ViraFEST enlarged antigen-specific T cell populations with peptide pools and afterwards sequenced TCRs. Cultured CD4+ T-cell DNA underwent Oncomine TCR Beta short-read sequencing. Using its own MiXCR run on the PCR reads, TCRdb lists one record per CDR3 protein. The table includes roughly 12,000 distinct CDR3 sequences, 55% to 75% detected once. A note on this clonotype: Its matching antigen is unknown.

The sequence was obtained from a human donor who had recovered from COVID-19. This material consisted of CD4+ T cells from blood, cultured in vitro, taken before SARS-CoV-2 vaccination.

The CDR3 loop reads CASSSGVTRGNTIYF. CDR3 DNA: TGTGCCAGCAGCTCGGGGGTAACGCGAGGAAACACCATATATTTT. The rearrangement links TRBV7-8 to TRBJ1-3; possibly TRBD1 for D (5 bases). Germline lookup yields CDR1 SGHVS and CDR2 FQNEAQ. The V gene lost 4 bases and the J gene lost 4 bases, with 14 bases spanning the gap. This CDR3 is 15 amino acids long. Full variable domain (outside the CDR3, taken from reference TRBV7-8 and TRBJ1-3): GAGVSQSPRYKVAKRGQDVALRCDPISGHVSLFWYQQALGQGPEFLTYFQNEAQLDKSGLPSDRFFAERPEGSVSTLKIQRTQQEDSAVYLCASSSGVTRGNTIYFGEGSWLTVV.